This T cell receptor (beta chain) came from a study of T cell clonality in common variable immunodeficiency (dated by TCRdb to about 2015). Paper-wide results and their limitations: It was noted by the authors that sequencing of the repertoires of T cell subpopulations would be needed to clarify the cause of the increased clonality in CVID. CVID subjects shared fewer TCRbeta clones with each other than healthy controls did (p < 0.0001). TCRbeta clonality was higher in CVID subjects than in healthy controls (t-test p = 0.018), and the increase was most characteristic of about a third of subjects. Correlations of repertoire features with clinical complications were constrained by heterogeneity among patients within the CVID cohort. CVID TCRbeta sequences reportedly showed fewer deletions and N-nucleotide insertions and lacked highly modified clones with 13 or more V deletions. Despite equal DNA input, controls averaged about 81,820 unique sequences per sample versus about 30,000 in CVID samples.

For sequencing, equivalent amounts of genomic DNA were input from CVID and control samples. For every sample, a 60 bp segment covering the rearranged TCRbeta CDR3 region was amplified and then sequenced. The immunoSEQ assay, a bias-corrected multiplex PCR combined with high-throughput sequencing, was used for TCRbeta amplification. Regarding the original processing steps: Each unique nucleotide sequence was treated as a clone and annotated with V, D and J genes, copy number and frequency. Sequences were labeled productive if in frame, and non-productive if out of frame or containing stop codons. As previously described, clonality was computed from Shannon's entropy. The predicted amino acid sequences of productive clones were used to derive the mean CDR3 Kyte-Doolittle hydropathy. Using the R hclust function, scaled V gene usage was clustered hierarchically with Manhattan distance and complete linkage. To assess clone sharing by CDR3 amino acid sequence, 12 repertoires per group were resampled over 100 rounds. Repertoires were searched for fewer than 85 published EBV-specific and 200 to 300 published CMV-specific TCRbeta sequences. Analysis left out two CVID samples that produced under 10,000 sequences, so a few dozen CVID repertoires remained. As stored in TCRdb, this immuneACCESS dataset retains in-frame rearrangements with V and J assigned. A fraction of the clones does not appear; measured against another copy, unresolved V genes explain less than half of the discrepancy, and the remainder lacks a known reason. The V and J calls and the clone size are those of that table, but D and trimming were determined from the DNA. In this sample, tens of thousands of clones appear, none counted once only. The top ten constitute roughly 5.9% of the sample.

This clone has a handful of counts. What this receptor recognizes is not known. The read falls 3 residues short of the CDR3 end, and the missing part is taken from the germline J gene. Standard criteria, namely reduction of serum IgG, IgA and/or IgM below the normal range together with specific antibody deficiency, were applied for the diagnosis of CVID. There were 40 to 45 subjects in the CVID group (about 29 male and roughly 15 female), ranging in age from about 8 to 64 years, with a mean age of around 39. Most CVID patients and most healthy controls were of Caucasian heritage. All CVID subjects had received replacement immunoglobulin therapy for at least one year at the time of study participation. At blood collection, none of the CVID subjects was ill or on immunomodulatory or immunosuppressive medication. From each donor, about 4.5 to 8.5 ml of heparinized peripheral whole blood was collected. Genomic DNA from adults with common variable immune deficiency (CVID) and from healthy adult controls was the source for sequencing TCRbeta CDR3 repertoires. Diluted blood was density-centrifuged over Hypaque 1077 or Ficoll-Paque to isolate peripheral blood mononuclear cells. Unsorted mononuclear cells served as the source of genomic DNA, which was extracted either by Qiagen column purification or by a centrifugation-based method.

V ends up 3 bases short and J 2 bases short, with an unmatched junction base count of 3. The cysteine opens and the phenylalanine closes a CDR3 of 15 amino acids. Shown are 36 bases from within the CDR3, in frame from base 1. From a lookup of the germline V gene (reference sequence), CDR1 and CDR2 are LNHDA and SQIVND. The sequence links TRBV19 to TRBJ2-3; TRBD1 aligns with 9 central bases. The clonotype was recovered from a human donor with common variable immunodeficiency. Sequencing used peripheral blood mononuclear cells. The sequenced CDR3 bases are TGTGCCAGTAGTATCGGGACAGGGTCCACAGATACG. Its protein reads: CASSIGTGSTDT. The whole CDR3 sequence is CASSIGTGSTDTQYF.